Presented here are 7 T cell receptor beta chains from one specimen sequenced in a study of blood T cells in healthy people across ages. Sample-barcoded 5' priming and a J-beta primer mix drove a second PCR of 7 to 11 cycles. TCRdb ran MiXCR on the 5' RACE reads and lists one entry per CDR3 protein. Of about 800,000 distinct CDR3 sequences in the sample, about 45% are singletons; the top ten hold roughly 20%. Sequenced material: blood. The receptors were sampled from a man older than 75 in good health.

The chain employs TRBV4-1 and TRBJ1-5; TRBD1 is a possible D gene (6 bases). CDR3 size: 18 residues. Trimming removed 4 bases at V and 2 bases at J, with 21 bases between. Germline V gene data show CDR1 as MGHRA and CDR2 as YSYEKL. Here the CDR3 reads CASSLHINTGSGNQPQHF. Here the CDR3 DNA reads TGCGCCAGCAGCCTCCATATTAACACAGGGAGCGGCAATCAGCCCCAGCATTTT.

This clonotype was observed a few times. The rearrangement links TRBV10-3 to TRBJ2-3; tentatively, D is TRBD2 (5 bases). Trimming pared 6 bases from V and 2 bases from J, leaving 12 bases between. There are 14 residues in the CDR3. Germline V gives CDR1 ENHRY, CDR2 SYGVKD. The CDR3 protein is CAIRSGLLTDTQYF. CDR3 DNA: TGTGCCATCAGGTCCGGACTCCTCACAGATACGCAGTATTTT.

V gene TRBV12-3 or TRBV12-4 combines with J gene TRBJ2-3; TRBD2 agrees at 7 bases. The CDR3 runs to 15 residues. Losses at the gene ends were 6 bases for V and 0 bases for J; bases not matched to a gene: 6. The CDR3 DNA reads TGTGCCAGCAGGAGTAGCGGGCTTAGCACAGATACGCAGTATTTT. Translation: CASRSSGLSTDTQYF.

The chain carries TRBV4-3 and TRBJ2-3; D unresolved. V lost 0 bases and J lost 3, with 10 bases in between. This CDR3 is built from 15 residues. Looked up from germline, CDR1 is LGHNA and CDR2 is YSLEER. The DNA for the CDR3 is TGCGCCAGCAGCCAAGATCGGGCAGTGACAGATACGCAGTATTTT. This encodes CASSQDRAVTDTQYF.

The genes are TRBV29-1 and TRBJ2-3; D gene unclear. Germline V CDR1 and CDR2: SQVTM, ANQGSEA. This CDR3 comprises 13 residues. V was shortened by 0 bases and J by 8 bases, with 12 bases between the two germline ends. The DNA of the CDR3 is TGCAGCGTTGAAGAAGGCGCTCTGCGTACGCAGTATTTT. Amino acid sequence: CSVEEGALRTQYF.

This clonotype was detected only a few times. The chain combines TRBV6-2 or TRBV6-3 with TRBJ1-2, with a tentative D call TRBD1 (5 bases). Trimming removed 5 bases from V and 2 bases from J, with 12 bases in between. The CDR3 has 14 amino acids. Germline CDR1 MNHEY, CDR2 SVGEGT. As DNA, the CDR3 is TGTGCCAGCAGTGACCAGGGACCGAACTATGGCTACACCTTC. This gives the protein CASSDQGPNYGYTF.

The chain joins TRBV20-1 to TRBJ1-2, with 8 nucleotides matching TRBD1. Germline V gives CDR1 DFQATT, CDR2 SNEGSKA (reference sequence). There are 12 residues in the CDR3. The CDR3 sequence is CRAGGQGDGYTF. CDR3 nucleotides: TGCAGGGCCGGTGGACAGGGAGACGGCTACACCTTC.